This T cell receptor (beta chain) was identified during a study of blood T cell repertoires in COVID-19. The assay was immunoSEQ multiplex PCR, and TCRdb's table has in-frame clones only and misses some. This sample has tens of thousands of clones; 87% occur once, and the top ten carry 15% to 20%. CDR1 and CDR2 (germline): MNHEY, SVGAGI. The CDR3 covers 15 residues. Unmatched junction bases numbered 11, after V lost 6 bases and J lost 5 bases. Sequenced: peripheral blood. The TCR originated in a human donor with active COVID-19. The donor label of this sample is uncertain. V is TRBV6-5 and J is TRBJ1-2; the match to TRBD1 covers 8 bases. This chain's CDR3 is CASSQTDRAFYGYTF. Here the CDR3 DNA reads TGTGCCAGCAGCCAGACGGACAGGGCCTTTTATGGCTACACCTTC.